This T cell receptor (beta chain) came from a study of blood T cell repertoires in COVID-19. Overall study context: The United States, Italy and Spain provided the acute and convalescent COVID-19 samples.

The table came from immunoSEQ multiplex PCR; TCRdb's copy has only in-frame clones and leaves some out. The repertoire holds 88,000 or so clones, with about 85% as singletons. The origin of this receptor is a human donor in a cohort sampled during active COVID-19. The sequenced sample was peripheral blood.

The CDR3 loop is CASSASGTRAADTQYF. CDR3 coding DNA: TGTGCCAGCAGCGCATCCGGGACTAGGGCCGCAGATACGCAGTATTTT. V usage is TRBV11-2 and J usage is TRBJ2-3, with 8 bases fitting TRBD2. Germline V gives CDR1 SGHAT, CDR2 FQNNGV. Germline trimming cut 5 bases from V and 4 bases from J; bases unmatched to any gene: 11. This CDR3 spans 16 amino acids. Combining the CDR3 with reference TRBV11-2 and TRBJ2-3 gives the whole variable domain EAGVAQSPRYKIIEKRQSVAFWCNPISGHATLYWYQQILGQGPKLLIQFQNNGVVDDSQLPKDRFSAERLKGVDSTLKIQPAKLEDSAVYLCASSASGTRAADTQYFGPGTRLTVL.